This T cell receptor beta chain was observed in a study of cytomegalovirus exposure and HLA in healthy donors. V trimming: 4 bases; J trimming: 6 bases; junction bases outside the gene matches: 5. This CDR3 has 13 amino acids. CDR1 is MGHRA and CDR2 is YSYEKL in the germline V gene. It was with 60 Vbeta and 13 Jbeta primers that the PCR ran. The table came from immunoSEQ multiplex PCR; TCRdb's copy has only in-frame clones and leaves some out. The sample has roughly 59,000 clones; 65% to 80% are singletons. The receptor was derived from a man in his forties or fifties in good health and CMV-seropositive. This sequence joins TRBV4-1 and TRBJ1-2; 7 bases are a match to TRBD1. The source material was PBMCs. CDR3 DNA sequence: TGCGCCAGCAGCCCTGGACAGGAGCATGGCTACACCTTC. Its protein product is CASSPGQEHGYTF.